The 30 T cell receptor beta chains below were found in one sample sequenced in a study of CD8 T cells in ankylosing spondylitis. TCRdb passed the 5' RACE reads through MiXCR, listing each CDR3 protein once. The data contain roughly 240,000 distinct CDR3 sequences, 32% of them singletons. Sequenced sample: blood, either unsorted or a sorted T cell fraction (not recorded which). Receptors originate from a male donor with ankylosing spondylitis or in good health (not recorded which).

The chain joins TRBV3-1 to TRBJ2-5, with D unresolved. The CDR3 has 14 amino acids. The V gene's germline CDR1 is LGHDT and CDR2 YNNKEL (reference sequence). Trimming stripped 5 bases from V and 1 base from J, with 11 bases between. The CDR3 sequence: CASSTQDGQETQYF. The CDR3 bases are TGTGCCAGCAGCACTCAGGACGGCCAAGAGACCCAGTACTTC.

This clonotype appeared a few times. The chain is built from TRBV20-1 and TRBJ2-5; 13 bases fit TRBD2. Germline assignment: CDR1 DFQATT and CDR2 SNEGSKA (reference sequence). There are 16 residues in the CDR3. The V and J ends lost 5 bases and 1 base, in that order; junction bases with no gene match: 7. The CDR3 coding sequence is TGCAGTGCTTCGGGACTAGCGGGGACCCTCCAAGAGACCCAGTACTTC. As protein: CSASGLAGTLQETQYF.

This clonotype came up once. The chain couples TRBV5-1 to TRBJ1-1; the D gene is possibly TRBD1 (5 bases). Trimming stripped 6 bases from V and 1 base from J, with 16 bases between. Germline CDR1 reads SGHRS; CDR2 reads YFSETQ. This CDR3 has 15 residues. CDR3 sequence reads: CASTRLGVANTEAFF. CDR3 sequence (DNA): TGCGCCAGCACCCGATTAGGGGTTGCGAACACTGAAGCTTTCTTT.

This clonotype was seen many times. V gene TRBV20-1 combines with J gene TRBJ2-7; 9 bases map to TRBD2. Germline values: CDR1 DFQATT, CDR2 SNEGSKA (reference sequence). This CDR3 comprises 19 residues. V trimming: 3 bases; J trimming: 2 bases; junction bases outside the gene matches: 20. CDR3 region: CSARAGGRTGLADPYEQYF. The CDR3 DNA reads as TGCAGTGCTAGGGCTGGCGGACGGACGGGACTAGCAGACCCCTACGAGCAGTACTTC.

This CDR3 reads CSTATDYGYTF. DNA of the CDR3: TGCAGTACCGCAACAGACTATGGCTACACCTTC. V usage is TRBV20-1 and J usage is TRBJ1-2; D gene unclear. The CDR3 consists of 11 residues. V lost 8 bases, J lost 3 bases, and 10 bases lay in between. Germline CDR1 and CDR2: DFQATT and SNEGSKA (reference sequence).

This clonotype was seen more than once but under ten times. CDR3: CASSPPGQGNYGYTF. The DNA for the CDR3 is TGTGCCAGCAGCCCCCCGGGACAGGGGAACTATGGCTACACCTTC. The genes are TRBV28 and TRBJ1-2; 10 nucleotides align to TRBD1. Germline CDR1 MDHEN, CDR2 SYDVKM. The junction had 6 bases not matched to a gene; V was cut back by 6 bases and J by 2 bases. CDR3 length equals 15 residues.

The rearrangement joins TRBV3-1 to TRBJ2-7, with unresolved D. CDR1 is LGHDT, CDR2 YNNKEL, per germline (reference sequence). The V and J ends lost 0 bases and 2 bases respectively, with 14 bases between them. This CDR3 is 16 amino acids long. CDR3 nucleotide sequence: TGTGCCAGCAGCCAAGATATCCAGACACCAACCTACGAGCAGTACTTC. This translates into CASSQDIQTPTYEQYF.

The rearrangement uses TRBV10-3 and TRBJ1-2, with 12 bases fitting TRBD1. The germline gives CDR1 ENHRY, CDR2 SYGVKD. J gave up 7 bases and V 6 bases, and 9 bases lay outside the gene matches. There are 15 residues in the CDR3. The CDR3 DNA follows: TGTGCCATCAGGAGGGACAGGGGGCTGGACGGTGGCTACACCTTC. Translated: CAIRRDRGLDGGYTF.

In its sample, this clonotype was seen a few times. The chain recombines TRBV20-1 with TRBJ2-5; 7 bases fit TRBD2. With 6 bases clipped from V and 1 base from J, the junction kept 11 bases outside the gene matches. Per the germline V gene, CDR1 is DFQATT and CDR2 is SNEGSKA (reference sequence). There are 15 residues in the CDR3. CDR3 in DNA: TGCAGTGCCCGCAAGGCGGGGGACGCCCAAGAGACCCAGTACTTC. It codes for CSARKAGDAQETQYF.

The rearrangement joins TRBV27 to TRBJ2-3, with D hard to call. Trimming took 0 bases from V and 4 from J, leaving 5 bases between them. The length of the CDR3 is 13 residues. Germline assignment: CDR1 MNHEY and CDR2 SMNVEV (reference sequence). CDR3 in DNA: TGTGCCAGCAGTTTATCGTTCGCAGATACGCAGTATTTT. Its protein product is CASSLSFADTQYF.

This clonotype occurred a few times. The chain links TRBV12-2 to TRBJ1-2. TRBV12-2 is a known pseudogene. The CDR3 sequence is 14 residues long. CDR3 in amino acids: CASRLADGLYGYTF. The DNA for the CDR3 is TGTGCAAGTCGCTTAGCGGACGGACTTTATGGCTACACCTTC.

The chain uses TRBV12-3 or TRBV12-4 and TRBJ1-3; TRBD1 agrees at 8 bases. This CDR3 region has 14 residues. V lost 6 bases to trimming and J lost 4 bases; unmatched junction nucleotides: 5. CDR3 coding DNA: TGTGCCAGCAGCCAGGGGGCTTCGGGAAACACCATATATTTT. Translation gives CASSQGASGNTIYF.

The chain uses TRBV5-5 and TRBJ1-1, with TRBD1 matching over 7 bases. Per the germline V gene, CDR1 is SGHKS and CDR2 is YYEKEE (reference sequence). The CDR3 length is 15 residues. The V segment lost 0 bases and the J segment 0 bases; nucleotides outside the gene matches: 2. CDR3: CASSLVGGLNTEAFF. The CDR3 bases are TGTGCCAGCAGCTTGGTAGGGGGCCTGAACACTGAAGCTTTCTTT.

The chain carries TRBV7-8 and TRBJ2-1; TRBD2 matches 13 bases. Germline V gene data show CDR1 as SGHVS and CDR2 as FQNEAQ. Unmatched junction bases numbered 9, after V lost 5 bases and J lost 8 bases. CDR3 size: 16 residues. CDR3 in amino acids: CASSERLAGGRDEQFF. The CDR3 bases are TGTGCCAGCAGCGAGAGACTAGCGGGGGGCCGCGATGAGCAGTTCTTC.

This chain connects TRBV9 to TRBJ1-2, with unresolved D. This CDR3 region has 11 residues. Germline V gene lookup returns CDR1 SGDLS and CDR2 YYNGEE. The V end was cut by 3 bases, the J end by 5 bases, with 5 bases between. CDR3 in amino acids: CASSDEYGYTF. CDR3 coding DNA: TGTGCCAGCAGCGACGAATATGGCTACACCTTC.

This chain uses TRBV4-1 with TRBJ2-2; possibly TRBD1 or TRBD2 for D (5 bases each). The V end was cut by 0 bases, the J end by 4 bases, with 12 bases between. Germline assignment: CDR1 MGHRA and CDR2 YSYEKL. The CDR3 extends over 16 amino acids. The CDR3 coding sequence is TGCGCCAGCAGCCAAGAGGCGGCAGGGAGCACCGGGGAGCTGTTTTTT. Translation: CASSQEAAGSTGELFF.

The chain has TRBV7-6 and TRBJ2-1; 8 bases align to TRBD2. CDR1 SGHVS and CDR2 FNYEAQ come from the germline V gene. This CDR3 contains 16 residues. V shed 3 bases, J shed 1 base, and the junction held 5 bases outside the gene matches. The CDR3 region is CASSFLTGGSYNEQFF. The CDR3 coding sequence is TGTGCCAGCAGCTTCCTCACGGGGGGGTCCTACAATGAGCAGTTCTTC.

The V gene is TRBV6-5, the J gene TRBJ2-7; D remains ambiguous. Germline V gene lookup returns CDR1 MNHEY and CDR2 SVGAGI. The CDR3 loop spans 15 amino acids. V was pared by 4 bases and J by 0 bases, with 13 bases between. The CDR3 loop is CASSSADESSYEQYF. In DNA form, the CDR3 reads TGTGCCAGCAGTTCGGCAGACGAGAGCTCCTACGAGCAGTACTTC.

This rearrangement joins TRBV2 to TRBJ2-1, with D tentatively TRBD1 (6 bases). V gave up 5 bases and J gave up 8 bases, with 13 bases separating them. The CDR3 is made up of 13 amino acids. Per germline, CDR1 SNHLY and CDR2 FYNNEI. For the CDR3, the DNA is TGTGCCAGCAGTTATTTCCCAGGGGATGAGCAGTTCTTC. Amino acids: CASSYFPGDEQFF.

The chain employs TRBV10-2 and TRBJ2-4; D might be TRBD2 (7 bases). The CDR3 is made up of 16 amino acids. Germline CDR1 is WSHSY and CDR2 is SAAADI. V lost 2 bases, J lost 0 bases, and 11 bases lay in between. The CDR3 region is CASSEGGGQAKNIQYF. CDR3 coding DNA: TGCGCCAGCAGTGAGGGCGGGGGCCAAGCCAAAAACATTCAGTACTTC.

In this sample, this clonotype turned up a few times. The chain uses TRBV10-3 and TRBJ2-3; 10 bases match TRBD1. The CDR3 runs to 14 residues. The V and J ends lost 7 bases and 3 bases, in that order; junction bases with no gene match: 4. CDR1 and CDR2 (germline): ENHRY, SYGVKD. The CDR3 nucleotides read TGTGCCATCAAACCGGGACAGGGGACAGATACGCAGTATTTT. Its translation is CAIKPGQGTDTQYF.

The CDR3 DNA sequence: TGCAGCGTTGCGAACAGTGGTAATGAGCAGTTCTTC. It codes for CSVANSGNEQFF. The chain joins TRBV29-1 to TRBJ2-1; D uncertain. The germline V gene encodes CDR1 SQVTM and CDR2 ANQGSEA. This CDR3 contains 12 residues. V gave up 4 bases and J gave up 7 bases, with 11 bases separating them.

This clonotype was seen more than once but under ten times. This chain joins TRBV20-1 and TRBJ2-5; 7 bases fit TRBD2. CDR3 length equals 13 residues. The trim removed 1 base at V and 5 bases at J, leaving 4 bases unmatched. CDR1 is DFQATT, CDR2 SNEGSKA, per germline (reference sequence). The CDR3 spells CSARGRGWETQYF. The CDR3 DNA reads TGCAGTGCTAGAGGGCGGGGGTGGGAGACCCAGTACTTC.

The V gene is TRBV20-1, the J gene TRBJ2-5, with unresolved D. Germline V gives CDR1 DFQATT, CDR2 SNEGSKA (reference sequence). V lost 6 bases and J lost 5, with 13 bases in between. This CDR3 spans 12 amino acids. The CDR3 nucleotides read TGCAGTGCCCCCTATATTGGCGAGACCCAGTACTTC. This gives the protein CSAPYIGETQYF.

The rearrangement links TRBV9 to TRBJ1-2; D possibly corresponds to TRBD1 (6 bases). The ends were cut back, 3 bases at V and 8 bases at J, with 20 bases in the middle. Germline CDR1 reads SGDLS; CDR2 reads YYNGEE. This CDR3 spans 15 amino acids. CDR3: CASSAGNRAVQGYTF. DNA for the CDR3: TGTGCCAGCAGCGCGGGCAACAGGGCTGTGCAGGGCTACACCTTC.

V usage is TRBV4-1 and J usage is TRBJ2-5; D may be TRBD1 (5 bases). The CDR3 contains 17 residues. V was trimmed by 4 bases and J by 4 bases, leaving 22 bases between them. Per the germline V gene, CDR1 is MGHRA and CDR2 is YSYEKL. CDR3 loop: CASSPRTTYNPGETQYF. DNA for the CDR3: TGCGCCAGCAGCCCCCGGACAACCTATAACCCGGGAGAGACCCAGTACTTC.

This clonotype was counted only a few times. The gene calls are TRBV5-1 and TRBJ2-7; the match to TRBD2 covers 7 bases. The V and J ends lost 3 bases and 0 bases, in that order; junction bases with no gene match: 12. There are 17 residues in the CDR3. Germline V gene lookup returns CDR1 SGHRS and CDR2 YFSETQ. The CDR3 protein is CASSYLWSGDLSYEQYF. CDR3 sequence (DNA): TGCGCCAGCAGCTATTTGTGGAGCGGGGACCTCTCCTACGAGCAGTACTTC.

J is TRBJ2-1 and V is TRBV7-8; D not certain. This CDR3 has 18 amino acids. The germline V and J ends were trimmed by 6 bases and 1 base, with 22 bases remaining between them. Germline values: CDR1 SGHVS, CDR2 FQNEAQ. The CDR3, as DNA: TGTGCCAGCAGTTATCAACAGTCGATGGATCTTTCCTACAATGAGCAGTTCTTC. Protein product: CASSYQQSMDLSYNEQFF.

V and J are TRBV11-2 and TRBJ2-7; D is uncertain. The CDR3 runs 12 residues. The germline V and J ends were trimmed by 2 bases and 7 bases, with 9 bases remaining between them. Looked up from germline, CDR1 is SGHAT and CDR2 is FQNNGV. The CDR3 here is CASSLLMVEQYF. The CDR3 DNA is TGTGCCAGCAGCTTACTAATGGTGGAGCAGTACTTC. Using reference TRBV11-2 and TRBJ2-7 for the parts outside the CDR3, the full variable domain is EAGVAQSPRYKIIEKRQSVAFWCNPISGHATLYWYQQILGQGPKLLIQFQNNGVVDDSQLPKDRFSAERLKGVDSTLKIQPAKLEDSAVYLCASSLLMVEQYFGPGTRLTVT.

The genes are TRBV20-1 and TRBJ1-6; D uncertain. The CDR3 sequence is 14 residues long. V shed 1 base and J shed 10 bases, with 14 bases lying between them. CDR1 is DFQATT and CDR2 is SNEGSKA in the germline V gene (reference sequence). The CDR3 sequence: CSARVNIRGSPLHF. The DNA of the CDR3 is TGCAGTGCTAGAGTCAACATACGAGGGTCACCCCTCCACTTT.